The 18 T cell receptor beta chains below were found in one sample sequenced in a study of blood T cell repertoires in COVID-19. Profiled with immunoSEQ multiplex PCR; TCRdb holds only in-frame clones, not every one. The data show 77,000 or so clones, over 60% seen once. Specimen: peripheral blood. All receptors derive from a woman over 75 with active or convalescent COVID-19.

The chain recombines TRBV27 with TRBJ1-2, with TRBD1 matching over 11 bases. This CDR3 is 12 amino acids long. The germline gives CDR1 MNHEY, CDR2 SMNVEV (reference sequence). V lost 8 bases, J lost 4 bases, and 0 bases stayed unmatched. CDR3 sequence: CASGTGGYGYTF. Written as DNA, the CDR3 is TGTGCCAGCGGGACAGGGGGCTATGGCTACACCTTC.

The chain carries TRBV6-2 or TRBV6-3 and TRBJ1-1; TRBD1 matches at 8 bases. The germline CDR1 and CDR2 sequences are MNHEY and SVGEGT. Trimming cost V 5 bases and J 1 base; bases outside gene matches: 3. This CDR3 has 14 amino acids. The DNA of the CDR3 is TGTGCCAGCAGTCCGGACAGGGCGAACACTGAAGCTTTCTTT. Translating gives CASSPDRANTEAFF.

The chain couples TRBV6-2 or TRBV6-3 to TRBJ2-7; weak D call: TRBD2 (6 bases). This CDR3 comprises 15 residues. V gave up 2 bases and J gave up 7 bases, with 18 bases separating them. CDR1 and CDR2 (germline): MNHEY, SVGEGT. The CDR3 spells CASSYGLAPILEQYF. The CDR3 region has the DNA TGTGCCAGCAGTTACGGGCTAGCGCCAATCCTAGAGCAGTACTTC.

This chain connects TRBV27 to TRBJ2-1, with a weak D call TRBD1 (6 bases). Germline loops: CDR1 MNHEY, CDR2 SMNVEV (reference sequence). Trimming pared 5 bases from V and 3 bases from J, leaving 20 bases between. This CDR3 spans 17 amino acids. In DNA form, the CDR3 reads TGTGCCAGCAGTCACCGAACCGCAGGGGTCGGCTACAATGAGCAGTTCTTC. This gives the protein CASSHRTAGVGYNEQFF.

V is TRBV4-1 and J is TRBJ1-1; D is undetermined. Germline CDR1 is MGHRA and CDR2 is YSYEKL. The CDR3 spans 15 residues. Trimming stripped 4 bases from V and 5 bases from J, with 17 bases between. The CDR3 coding sequence is TGCGCCAGCAGCCCTATTGATTCTCGGGAGACTGAAGCTTTCTTT. It translates to CASSPIDSRETEAFF.

The chain uses TRBV13 and TRBJ1-3; D not certain. This CDR3 is 14 amino acids long. Per the germline V gene, CDR1 is PRHDT and CDR2 is FYEKMQ (reference sequence). Trimming removed 5 bases at V and 0 bases at J, with 8 bases between. In nucleotides, the CDR3 is TGTGCCAGCAGCCACAGCTACTCTGGAAACACCATATATTTT. Amino acid sequence: CASSHSYSGNTIYF.

The chain is built from TRBV27 and TRBJ1-2, with unresolved D. Trimming removed 4 bases from V and 3 bases from J, with 9 bases in between. The CDR3 consists of 13 residues. CDR1 is MNHEY, CDR2 SMNVEV, per germline (reference sequence). CDR3 sequence: CASSSNGDYGYTF. The CDR3 DNA reads as TGTGCCAGCAGTTCTAACGGAGACTATGGCTACACCTTC.

This chain uses TRBV11-1 with TRBJ2-3; D is uncertain. This CDR3 has 14 amino acids. Germline CDR1 is SGHAT and CDR2 is FQDESV (reference sequence). Trimming took off 5 bases at V and 3 bases at J, with 12 bases between the two ends. Here the CDR3 DNA reads TGTGCCAGCAGCACCGCTATTTCTACAGATACGCAGTATTTT. Residues: CASSTAISTDTQYF.

This clone appeared a single time. V usage is TRBV7-8 and J usage is TRBJ1-2; TRBD1 might be the D (5 bases). CDR1 is SGHVS and CDR2 is FQNEAQ in the germline V gene. This CDR3 is 13 amino acids long. The V end lost 3 bases, the J end lost 8 bases, and 13 bases lay between the germline ends. CDR3 region: CASSFGTGGGYTF. The CDR3 nucleotides are TGTGCCAGCAGCTTCGGGACTGGAGGCGGCTACACCTTC.

This clone was recorded a few times. The V and J genes are TRBV6-5 and TRBJ2-3; TRBD2 matches 7 bases. Germline lookup yields CDR1 MNHEY and CDR2 SVGAGI. CDR3 length: 13 residues. Losses at the gene ends were 6 bases for V and 4 bases for J; bases not matched to a gene: 4. DNA of the CDR3: TGTGCCAGCAGGTCGACTAGCCCAGATACGCAGTATTTT. Translated: CASRSTSPDTQYF.

This clone was found once. The V gene is TRBV28, the J gene TRBJ2-1; 7 positions agree with TRBD2. Germline-derived CDR1 and CDR2 are MDHEN and SYDVKM. The CDR3 totals 17 residues. The ends lost 5 bases at V and 1 base at J; junction bases unmatched: 11. The CDR3 here is CASSPIGRAGSYNEQFF. The CDR3 DNA follows: TGTGCCAGCAGTCCCATAGGGAGAGCGGGGTCCTACAATGAGCAGTTCTTC. The whole variable domain, filled in from reference TRBV28 and TRBJ2-1, reads DVKVTQSSRYLVKRTGEKVFLECVQDMDHENMFWYRQDPGLGLRLIYFSYDVKMKEKGDIPEGYSVSREKKERFSLILESASTNQTSMYLCASSPIGRAGSYNEQFFGPGTRLTVL.

V is TRBV2 and J is TRBJ2-5; 15 bases line up with TRBD2. Germline V CDR1 and CDR2: SNHLY, FYNNEI. The CDR3 loop spans 14 amino acids. J lost 5 bases, V lost 7 bases, and 2 bases had no gene match. The CDR3 DNA is TGTGCCAGCACAGGACTAGCGGGGGGGGAGACCCAGTACTTC. As protein: CASTGLAGGETQYF. Complete variable domain (other parts from reference TRBV2 and TRBJ2-5): EPEVTQTPSHQVTQMGQEVILRCVPISNHLYFYWYRQILGQKVEFLVSFYNNEISEKSEIFDDQFSVERPDGSNFTLKIRSTKLEDSAMYFCASTGLAGGETQYFGPGTRLLVL.

The chain recombines TRBV5-1 with TRBJ2-2; a weak D match, TRBD1 (6 bases). The CDR3 is made up of 17 amino acids. Trimming pared 2 bases from V and 0 bases from J, leaving 14 bases between. CDR1 is SGHRS and CDR2 is YFSETQ in the germline V gene. The chain's CDR3 is CASSLSGATTNTGELFF. CDR3 DNA: TGCGCCAGCAGCTTATCAGGGGCGACAACGAACACCGGGGAGCTGTTTTTT. The full variable domain, completed using reference TRBV5-1 and TRBJ2-2, is KAGVTQTPRYLIKTRGQQVTLSCSPISGHRSVSWYQQTPGQGLQFLFEYFSETQRNKGNFPGRFSGRQFSNSRSEMNVSTLELGDSALYLCASSLSGATTNTGELFFGEGSRLTVL.

The table lists this clone with a few counts. The chain has TRBV7-3 and TRBJ1-1; D is unresolved. This CDR3 comprises 13 residues. With 1 base removed from V and 3 bases from J, the gap between germline ends came to 6 bases. CDR1 and CDR2 (germline): SGHTA, FQGTGA. The CDR3 DNA reads as TGTGCCAGCAGCTTAATCGTGTACACTGAAGCTTTCTTT. Translation: CASSLIVYTEAFF.

This clone was recorded only once. The junction departs from the called germline gene at one end, perhaps through a read error. The chain links TRBV7-7 to TRBJ2-5, with TRBD2 identical over 8 bases. The germline V gene has CDR1 SSHAT and CDR2 FNYEAQ (reference sequence). CDR3 size: 15 residues. CDR3 in DNA: TGTGCTAGCAGCCAGGCGGGGGGCAACCAAGAGACCCAGTACTTC. As protein: CASSQAGGNQETQYF.

This CDR3 reads CASSETTGGVYGYTF. The CDR3 DNA sequence: TGTGCCAGCAGTGAAACGACAGGGGGCGTTTATGGCTACACCTTC. This chain connects TRBV6-1 to TRBJ1-2; TRBD1 aligns across 10 bases. Germline V gives CDR1 MNHNS, CDR2 SASEGT. V trimming: 2 bases; J trimming: 5 bases; junction bases outside the gene matches: 5. This CDR3 is 15 amino acids long.

The chain uses TRBV9 and TRBJ2-7; no clear D. This CDR3 region has 14 residues. The V gene's germline CDR1 is SGDLS and CDR2 YYNGEE. Deletions cut 2 bases from V and 1 base from J, with 10 bases between. The CDR3 DNA reads TGTGCCAGCAGCGTCGCCGCGCATTCCTACGAGCAGTACTTC. The encoded protein is CASSVAAHSYEQYF.

This clone is a singleton in its sample. This chain connects TRBV12-5 to TRBJ2-7, with TRBD1 identical over 7 bases. V was clipped by 0 bases and J by 1 base; unmatched bases: 6. This CDR3 has 16 residues. The germline gives CDR1 LGHNT, CDR2 FRNRAP. CDR3 sequence (DNA): TGTGCTAGTGGTTTGGTACTCGGGACAGCTTCCTACGAGCAGTACTTC. Its translation: CASGLVLGTASYEQYF.